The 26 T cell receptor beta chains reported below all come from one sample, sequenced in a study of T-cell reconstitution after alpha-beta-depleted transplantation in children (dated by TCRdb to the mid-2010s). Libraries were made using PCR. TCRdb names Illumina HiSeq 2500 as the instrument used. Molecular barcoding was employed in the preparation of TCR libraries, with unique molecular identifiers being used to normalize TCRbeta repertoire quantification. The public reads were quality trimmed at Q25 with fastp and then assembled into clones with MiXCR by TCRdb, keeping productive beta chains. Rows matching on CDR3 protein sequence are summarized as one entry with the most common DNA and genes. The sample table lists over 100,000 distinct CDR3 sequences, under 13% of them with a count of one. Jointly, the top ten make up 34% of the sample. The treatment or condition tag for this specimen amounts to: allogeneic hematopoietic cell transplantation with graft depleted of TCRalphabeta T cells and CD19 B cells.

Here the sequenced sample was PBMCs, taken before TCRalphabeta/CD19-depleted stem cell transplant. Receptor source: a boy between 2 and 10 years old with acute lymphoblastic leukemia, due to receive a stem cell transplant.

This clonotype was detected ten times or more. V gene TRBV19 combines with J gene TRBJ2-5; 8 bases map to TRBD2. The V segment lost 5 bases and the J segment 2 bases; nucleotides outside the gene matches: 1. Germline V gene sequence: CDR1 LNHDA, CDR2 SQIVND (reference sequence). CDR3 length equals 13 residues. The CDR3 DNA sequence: TGTGCCAGTAGTGGCGGGAGGCAAGAGACCCAGTACTTC. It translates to CASSGGRQETQYF.

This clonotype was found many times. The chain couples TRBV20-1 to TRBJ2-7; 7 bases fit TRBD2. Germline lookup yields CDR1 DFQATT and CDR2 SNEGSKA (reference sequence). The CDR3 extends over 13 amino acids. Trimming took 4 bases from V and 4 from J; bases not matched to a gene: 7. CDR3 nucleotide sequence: TGCAGTGCTATCAGGCGGGAGTGGTACGAGCAGTACTTC. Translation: CSAIRREWYEQYF.

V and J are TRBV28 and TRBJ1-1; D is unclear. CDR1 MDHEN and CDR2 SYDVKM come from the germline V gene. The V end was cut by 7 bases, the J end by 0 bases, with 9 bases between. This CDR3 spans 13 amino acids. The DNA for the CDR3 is TGTGCCAGCACTCTCTCAATGAACACTGAAGCTTTCTTT. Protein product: CASTLSMNTEAFF.

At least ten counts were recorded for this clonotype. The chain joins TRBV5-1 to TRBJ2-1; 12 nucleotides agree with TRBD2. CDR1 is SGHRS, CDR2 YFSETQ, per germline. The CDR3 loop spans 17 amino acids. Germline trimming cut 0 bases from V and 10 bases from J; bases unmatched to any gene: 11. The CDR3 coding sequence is TGCGCCAGCAGCTTGGTACCCCCTAGCGGGAGGGCCGAAGAGCAGTTCTTC. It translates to CASSLVPPSGRAEEQFF. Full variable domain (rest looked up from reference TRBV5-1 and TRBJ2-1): KAGVTQTPRYLIKTRGQQVTLSCSPISGHRSVSWYQQTPGQGLQFLFEYFSETQRNKGNFPGRFSGRQFSNSRSEMNVSTLELGDSALYLCASSLVPPSGRAEEQFFGPGTRLTVL.

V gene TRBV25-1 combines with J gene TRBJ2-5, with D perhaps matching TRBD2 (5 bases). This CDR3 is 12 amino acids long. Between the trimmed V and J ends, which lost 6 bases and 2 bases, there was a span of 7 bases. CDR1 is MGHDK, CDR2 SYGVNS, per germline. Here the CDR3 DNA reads TGTGCCAGCAGCGGGATGCAAGAGACCCAGTACTTC. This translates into CASSGMQETQYF.

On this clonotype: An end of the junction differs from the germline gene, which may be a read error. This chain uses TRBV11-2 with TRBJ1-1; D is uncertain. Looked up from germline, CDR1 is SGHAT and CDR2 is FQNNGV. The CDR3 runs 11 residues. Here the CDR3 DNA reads TGTGCCAGCAGCTCACCCGGACCAGATTATTTT. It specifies CASSSPGPDYF.

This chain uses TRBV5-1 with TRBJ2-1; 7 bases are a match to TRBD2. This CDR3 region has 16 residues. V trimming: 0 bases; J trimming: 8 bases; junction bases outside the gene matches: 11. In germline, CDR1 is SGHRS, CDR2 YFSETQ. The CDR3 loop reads CASSLVTASGYHEQFF. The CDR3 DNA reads TGCGCCAGCAGCTTGGTTACGGCTAGCGGATACCATGAGCAGTTCTTC.

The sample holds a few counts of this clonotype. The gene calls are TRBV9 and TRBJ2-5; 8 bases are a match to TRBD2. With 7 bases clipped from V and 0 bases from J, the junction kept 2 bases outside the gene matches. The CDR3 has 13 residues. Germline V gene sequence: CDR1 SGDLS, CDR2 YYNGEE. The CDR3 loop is CASGRGDQETQYF. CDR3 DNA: TGTGCCAGCGGGCGGGGGGACCAAGAGACCCAGTACTTC.

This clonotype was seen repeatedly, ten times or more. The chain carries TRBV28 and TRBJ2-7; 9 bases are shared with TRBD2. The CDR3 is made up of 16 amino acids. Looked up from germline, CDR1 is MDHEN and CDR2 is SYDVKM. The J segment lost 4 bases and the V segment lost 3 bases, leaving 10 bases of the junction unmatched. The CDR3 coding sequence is TGTGCCAGCAGTTTTAGTCTAGCGGGACTGAGTTACGAGCAGTACTTC. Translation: CASSFSLAGLSYEQYF.

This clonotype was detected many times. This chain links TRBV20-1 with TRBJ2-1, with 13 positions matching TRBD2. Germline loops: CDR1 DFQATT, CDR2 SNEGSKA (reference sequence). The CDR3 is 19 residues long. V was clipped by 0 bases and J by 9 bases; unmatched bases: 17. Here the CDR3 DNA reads TGCAGTGCTAGAGATCTCCATCCCCGGGGACTAGCGGGGATCGGTGAGCAGTTCTTC. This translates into CSARDLHPRGLAGIGEQFF.

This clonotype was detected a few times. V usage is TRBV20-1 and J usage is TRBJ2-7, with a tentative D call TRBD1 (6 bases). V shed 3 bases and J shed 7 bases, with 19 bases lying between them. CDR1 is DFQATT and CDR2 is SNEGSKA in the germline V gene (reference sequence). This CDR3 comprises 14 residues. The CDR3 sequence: CSARQGSRETEQYF. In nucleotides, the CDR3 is TGCAGTGCTAGGCAGGGGTCTAGGGAGACGGAGCAGTACTTC.

CDR3 sequence: CASSEGRPNPGIIRNQPQHF. CDR3 coding DNA: TGTGCCAGCAGTGAAGGTAGACCCAATCCAGGGATTATTCGCAATCAGCCCCAGCATTTT. This chain uses TRBV6-1 with TRBJ1-5, with D perhaps TRBD1 (5 bases). The V end lost 1 base, the J end lost 2 bases, and 24 bases lay between the germline ends. The length of the CDR3 is 20 residues. Germline CDR1 reads MNHNS; CDR2 reads SASEGT.

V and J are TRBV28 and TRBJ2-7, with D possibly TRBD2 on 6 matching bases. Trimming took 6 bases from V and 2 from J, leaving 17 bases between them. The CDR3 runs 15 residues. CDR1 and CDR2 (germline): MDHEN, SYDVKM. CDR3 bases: TGTGCCAGCAGCCCCGGCGGGGTGGATCCCTACGAGCAGTACTTC. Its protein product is CASSPGGVDPYEQYF. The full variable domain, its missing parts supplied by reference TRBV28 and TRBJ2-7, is DVKVTQSSRYLVKRTGEKVFLECVQDMDHENMFWYRQDPGLGLRLIYFSYDVKMKEKGDIPEGYSVSREKKERFSLILESASTNQTSMYLCASSPGGVDPYEQYFGPGTRLTVT.

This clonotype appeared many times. CDR3 protein: CASRRTGNSGELFF. CDR3 DNA: TGTGCCAGCCGACGGACAGGGAATTCCGGGGAGCTGTTTTTT. The V gene is TRBV12-3 or TRBV12-4, the J gene TRBJ2-2; 8 bases align to TRBD1. The CDR3 is 14 amino acids. Losses at the gene ends were 8 bases for V and 6 bases for J; bases not matched to a gene: 8.

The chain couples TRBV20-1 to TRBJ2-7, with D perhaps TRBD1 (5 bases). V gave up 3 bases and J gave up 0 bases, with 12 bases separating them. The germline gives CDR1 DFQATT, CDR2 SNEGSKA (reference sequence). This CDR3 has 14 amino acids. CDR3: CSARRQYISYEQYF. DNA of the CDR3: TGCAGTGCTAGGAGACAGTATATCTCCTACGAGCAGTACTTC.

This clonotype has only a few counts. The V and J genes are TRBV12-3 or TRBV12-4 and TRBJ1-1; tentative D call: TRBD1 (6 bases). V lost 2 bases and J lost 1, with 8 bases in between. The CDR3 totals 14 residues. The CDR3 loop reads CASSLMTGNTEAFF. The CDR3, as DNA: TGTGCCAGCAGTTTAATGACAGGGAACACTGAAGCTTTCTTT.

CDR3 sequence (DNA): TGTGCCAGCAGCTTAGCGCGGGGACCCGATGGCTACACCTTC. This codes for CASSLARGPDGYTF. The chain links TRBV7-2 to TRBJ1-2, with D possibly matching TRBD1 (5 bases). The V gene's germline CDR1 is SGHTA and CDR2 FQGNSA. V was cut by 0 bases and J by 6 bases, with 11 bases left in between. The CDR3 has 14 amino acids.

CDR3 nucleotides: TGCGCCAGCAGCCAGGGACAGGGCCTACGCCGGGGGGGACCCGGGGAGCTGTTTTTT. Translation: CASSQGQGLRRGGPGELFF. V is TRBV5-1 and J is TRBJ2-2, with TRBD1 as a possible D gene (9 bases). The germline V gene encodes CDR1 SGHRS and CDR2 YFSETQ. This CDR3 is 19 amino acids long. Between the trimmed V and J ends, which lost 4 bases and 6 bases, there was a span of 28 bases.

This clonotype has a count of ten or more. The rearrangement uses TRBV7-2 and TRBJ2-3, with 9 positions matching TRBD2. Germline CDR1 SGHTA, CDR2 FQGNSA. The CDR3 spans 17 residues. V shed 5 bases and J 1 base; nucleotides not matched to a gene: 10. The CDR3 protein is CASSRTVAGVGTDTQYF. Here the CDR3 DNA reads TGTGCCAGCAGCCGAACAGTAGCGGGAGTCGGCACAGATACGCAGTATTTT.

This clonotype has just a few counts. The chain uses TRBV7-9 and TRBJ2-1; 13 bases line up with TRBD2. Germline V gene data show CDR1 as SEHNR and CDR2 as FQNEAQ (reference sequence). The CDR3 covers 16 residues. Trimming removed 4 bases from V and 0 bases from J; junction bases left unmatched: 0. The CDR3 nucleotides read TGTGCCAGCAGCTGGACTAGCGGGAGCTCCTACAATGAGCAGTTCTTC. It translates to CASSWTSGSSYNEQFF.

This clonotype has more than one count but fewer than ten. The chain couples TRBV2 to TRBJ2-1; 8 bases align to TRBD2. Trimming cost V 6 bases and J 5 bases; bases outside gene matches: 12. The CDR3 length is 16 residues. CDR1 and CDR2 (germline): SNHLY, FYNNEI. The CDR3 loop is CASSSMGTRDNNEQFF. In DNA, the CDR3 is TGTGCCAGCAGCTCCATGGGGACTAGGGATAACAATGAGCAGTTCTTC.

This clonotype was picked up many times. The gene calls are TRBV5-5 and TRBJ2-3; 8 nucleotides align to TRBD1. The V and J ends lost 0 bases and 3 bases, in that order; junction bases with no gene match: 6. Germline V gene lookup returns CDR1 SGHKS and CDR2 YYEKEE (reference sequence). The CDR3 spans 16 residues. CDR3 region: CASSLGDRRNTDTQYF. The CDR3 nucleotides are TGTGCCAGCAGCTTGGGGGACAGGAGGAATACAGATACGCAGTATTTT.

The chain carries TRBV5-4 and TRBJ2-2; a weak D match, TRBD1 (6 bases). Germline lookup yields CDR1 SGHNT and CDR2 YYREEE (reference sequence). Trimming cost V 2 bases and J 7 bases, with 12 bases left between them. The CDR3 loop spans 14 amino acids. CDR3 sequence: CASSFNRVNGELFF. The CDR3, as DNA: TGTGCCAGCAGCTTCAACAGGGTAAACGGGGAGCTGTTTTTT.

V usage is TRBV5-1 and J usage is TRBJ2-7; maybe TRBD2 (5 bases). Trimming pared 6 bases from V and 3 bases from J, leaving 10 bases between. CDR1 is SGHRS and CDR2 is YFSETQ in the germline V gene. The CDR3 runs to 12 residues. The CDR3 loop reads CASKGGGYEQYF. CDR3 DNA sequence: TGCGCCAGCAAGGGCGGAGGCTACGAGCAGTACTTC.

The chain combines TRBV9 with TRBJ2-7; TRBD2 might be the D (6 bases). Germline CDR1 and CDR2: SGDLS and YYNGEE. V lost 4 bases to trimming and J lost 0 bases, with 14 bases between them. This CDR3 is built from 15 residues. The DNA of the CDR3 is TGTGCCAGCAGCCCCACGGGAGTGGGCTCCTACGAGCAGTACTTC. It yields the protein CASSPTGVGSYEQYF.

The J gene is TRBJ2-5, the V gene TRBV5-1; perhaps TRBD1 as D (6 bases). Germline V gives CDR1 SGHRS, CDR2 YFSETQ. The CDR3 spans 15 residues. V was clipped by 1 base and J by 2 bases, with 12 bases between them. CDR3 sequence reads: CASSLRGFEQETQYF. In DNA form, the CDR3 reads TGCGCCAGCAGCTTGAGGGGGTTTGAGCAAGAGACCCAGTACTTC. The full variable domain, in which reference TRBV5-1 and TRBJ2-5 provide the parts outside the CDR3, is KAGVTQTPRYLIKTRGQQVTLSCSPISGHRSVSWYQQTPGQGLQFLFEYFSETQRNKGNFPGRFSGRQFSNSRSEMNVSTLELGDSALYLCASSLRGFEQETQYFGPGTRLLVL.